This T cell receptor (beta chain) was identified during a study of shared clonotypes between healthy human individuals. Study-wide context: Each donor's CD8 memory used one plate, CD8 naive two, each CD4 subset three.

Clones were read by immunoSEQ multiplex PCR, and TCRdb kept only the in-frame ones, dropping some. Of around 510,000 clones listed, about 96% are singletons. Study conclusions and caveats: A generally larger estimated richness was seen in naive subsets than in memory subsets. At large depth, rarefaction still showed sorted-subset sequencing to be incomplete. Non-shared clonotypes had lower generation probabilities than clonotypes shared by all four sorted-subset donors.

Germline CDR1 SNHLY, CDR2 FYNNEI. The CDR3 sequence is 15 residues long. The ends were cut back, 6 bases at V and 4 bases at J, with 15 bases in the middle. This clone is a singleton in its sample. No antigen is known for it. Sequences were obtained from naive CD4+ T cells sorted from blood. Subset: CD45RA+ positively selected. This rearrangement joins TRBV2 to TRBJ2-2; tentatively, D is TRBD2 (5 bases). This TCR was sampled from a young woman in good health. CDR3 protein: CASRVVVASTGELFF. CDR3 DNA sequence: TGTGCCAGCAGAGTTGTGGTAGCGTCCACCGGGGAGCTGTTTTTT.